The 25 T cell receptor beta chains listed next were all sequenced from one sample in a study of tissue T cells after allogeneic stem cell transplantation. The method was immunoSEQ multiplex PCR; TCRdb's version includes in-frame clones alone and lacks a portion of them. The data show about 9,800 clones, with under 80% seen just once and over 25% held by the top ten. Material: tissue from the stomach, obtained at autopsy. The source is a male donor aged 60 or over with lung cancer.

The rearrangement uses TRBV3-1 (or the pseudogene TRBV3-2) and TRBJ2-2; D uncertain. Trimming shortened V by 1 base and J by 2 bases, and 8 bases separated the two germline ends. CDR1 is LGHDT and CDR2 is YNNKEL in the germline V gene (reference sequence). The CDR3 is made up of 15 amino acids. This chain's CDR3 is CASSQGAGNTGELFF. The CDR3 region has the DNA TGTGCCAGCAGCCAAGGGGCTGGAAACACCGGGGAGCTGTTTTTT.

The chain uses TRBV7-2 and TRBJ2-6; D unclear. Germline CDR1 reads SGHTA; CDR2 reads FQGNSA. V lost 0 bases to trimming and J lost 0 bases, with 9 bases between them. The CDR3 runs 17 residues. The CDR3 DNA sequence: TGTGCCAGCAGCTTAGCCAGACGAGTCTCTGGGGCCAACGTCCTGACTTTC. This gives the protein CASSLARRVSGANVLTF. Together with reference TRBV7-2 and TRBJ2-6, the CDR3 gives the full variable domain: GAGVSQSPSNKVTEKGKDVELRCDPISGHTALYWYRQSLGQGLEFLIYFQGNSAPDKSGLPSDRFSAERTGGSVSTLTIQRTQQEDSAVYLCASSLARRVSGANVLTFGAGSRLTVL.

CDR3 nucleotides: TGTGCCAGCAGTTTTGGACAGTCTTGGGAGCAGTACTTC. It is translated as CASSFGQSWEQYF. V gene TRBV12-3 or TRBV12-4 combines with J gene TRBJ2-7; a weak D match, TRBD1 (6 bases). The CDR3 is 13 amino acids. V gave up 3 bases and J gave up 7 bases, with 13 bases separating them.

The chain combines TRBV10-3 with TRBJ1-1; a weak D match, TRBD1 (5 bases). The CDR3 consists of 13 residues. In germline, CDR1 is ENHRY, CDR2 SYGVKD. Trimming took 5 bases from V and 3 from J, leaving 10 bases between them. CDR3 protein: CAISSGTDTEAFF. In DNA form, the CDR3 reads TGTGCCATCAGTTCCGGGACGGACACTGAAGCTTTCTTT.

The rearrangement joins TRBV3-1 (or the pseudogene TRBV3-2) to TRBJ2-4; TRBD2 might be the D (5 bases). V lost 4 bases and J lost 9, with 13 bases in between. Germline assignment: CDR1 LGHDT and CDR2 YNNKEL (reference sequence). The CDR3 loop spans 13 amino acids. The CDR3 DNA sequence: TGTGCCAGCAGCCCTACGGGGTGGGGCATTCAGTACTTC. Its protein product is CASSPTGWGIQYF.

The chain joins TRBV4-1 to TRBJ2-1; 14 bases are shared with TRBD2. The ends lost 2 bases at V and 6 bases at J; junction bases unmatched: 6. The germline gives CDR1 MGHRA, CDR2 YSYEKL. This CDR3 is 17 amino acids long. The CDR3 coding sequence is TGCGCCAGCAGCCAATCTAGACTAGCGGGAGGGGGCAATGAGCAGTTCTTC. This gives the protein CASSQSRLAGGGNEQFF.

On this clone itself: This sample includes further DNA sequences coding for the same CDR3. The J gene is TRBJ2-1, the V gene TRBV29-1; D is possibly TRBD1 (6 bases). The V gene's germline CDR1 is SQVTM and CDR2 ANQGSEA. This CDR3 comprises 12 residues. Trimming cost V 4 bases and J 3 bases, with 7 bases left between them. As DNA, the CDR3 is TGCAGCGTTGGGACAGACTACAATGAGCAGTTCTTC. Amino acids: CSVGTDYNEQFF.

The chain's CDR3 is CASSALKTQYF. The CDR3 DNA sequence: TGTGCCAGCAGCGCCTTGAAGACCCAGTACTTC. The genes are TRBV7-2 and TRBJ2-5; D not resolved. CDR3 length: 11 residues. The germline V and J ends were trimmed by 5 bases and 6 bases, with 7 bases remaining between them. Germline CDR1 reads SGHTA; CDR2 reads FQGNSA.

V gene TRBV4-3 combines with J gene TRBJ2-5, with D hard to call. Germline loops: CDR1 LGHNA, CDR2 YSLEER. With 1 base removed from V and 0 bases from J, the gap between germline ends came to 9 bases. CDR3 size: 15 residues. The CDR3 DNA reads TGCGCCAGCAGCCAAGCGACTGCGTACCAAGAGACCCAGTACTTC. Protein: CASSQATAYQETQYF.

The chain has TRBV2 and TRBJ2-2, with 10 bases lining up with TRBD1. V shed 0 bases and J 4 bases; nucleotides not matched to a gene: 2. CDR1 SNHLY and CDR2 FYNNEI come from the germline V gene. This CDR3 is 16 amino acids long. This CDR3 is CASSEAGQGSTGELFF. CDR3 DNA: TGTGCCAGCAGTGAAGCGGGACAGGGGAGCACCGGGGAGCTGTTTTTT.

The chain recombines TRBV11-2 with TRBJ2-3, with a possible D match to TRBD1 (6 bases). The V end lost 1 base, the J end lost 1 base, and 9 bases lay between the germline ends. From germline, CDR1 is SGHAT and CDR2 FQNNGV. The CDR3 spans 15 residues. The CDR3 DNA is TGTGCCAGCAGCTTAGGGCGACAGGGCACAGATACGCAGTATTTT. Its translation: CASSLGRQGTDTQYF.

The chain carries TRBV6-2 or TRBV6-3 and TRBJ2-6, with D possibly being TRBD2 (6 bases). V dropped 6 bases and J dropped 4 bases, with 13 bases sitting between them. This CDR3 comprises 15 residues. Germline V gene lookup returns CDR1 MNHEY and CDR2 SVGEGT. CDR3 nucleotides: TGTGCCAGCAGCCGGACTACGCGGGGGGCCAACGTCCTGACTTTC. This sequence encodes CASSRTTRGANVLTF.

The chain couples TRBV4-3 to TRBJ1-1, with 9 bases aligning to TRBD1. In germline, CDR1 is LGHNA, CDR2 YSLEER. The CDR3 sequence is 13 residues long. V lost 5 bases to trimming and J lost 4 bases; unmatched junction nucleotides: 2. CDR3 in DNA: TGCGCCAGCAGCTCGACAGGGGGCACTGAAGCTTTCTTT. Translated, it gives CASSSTGGTEAFF.

This clone was detected only once. The chain recombines TRBV19 with TRBJ2-7; possible D gene TRBD1, 6 bases. CDR3 size: 15 residues. V shed 0 bases and J shed 2 bases, with 11 bases lying between them. Germline CDR1 and CDR2: LNHDA and SQIVND (reference sequence). The DNA for the CDR3 is TGTGCCAGTAGTATAGATTCCCAGGGGCCCTACGAGCAGTACTTC. Its protein product is CASSIDSQGPYEQYF. Supplemented by reference TRBV19 and TRBJ2-7, the full variable domain reads DGGITQSPKYLFRKEGQNVTLSCEQNLNHDAMYWYRQDPGQGLRLIYYSQIVNDFQKGDIAEGYSVSREKKESFPLTVTSAQKNPTAFYLCASSIDSQGPYEQYFGPGTRLTVT.

This clone was counted between two and nine times. The chain combines TRBV5-1 with TRBJ2-7; 8 nucleotides align to TRBD2. Trimming took 4 bases from V and 2 from J; bases not matched to a gene: 8. Germline CDR1 SGHRS, CDR2 YFSETQ. The CDR3 loop spans 15 amino acids. The chain's CDR3 is CASSPRLARPYEQYF. The CDR3 DNA reads TGCGCCAGCAGCCCGCGACTAGCGAGACCCTACGAGCAGTACTTC.

The CDR3 DNA reads TGTGCCAGCAGCTGGGAGCGGGGGGGGACAGATACGCAGTATTTT. Translated: CASSWERGGTDTQYF. The chain carries TRBV5-4 and TRBJ2-3; TRBD2 aligns across 10 bases. This CDR3 has 15 residues. The V gene's germline CDR1 is SGHNT and CDR2 YYREEE (reference sequence). The V gene end was trimmed by 3 bases and the J gene end by 3 bases; junction bases not matched to a gene: 4.

V and J are TRBV9 and TRBJ2-5; TRBD1 is a possible D gene (6 bases). The CDR3 is made up of 13 amino acids. V lost 3 bases, J lost 5 bases, and 11 bases lay in between. From germline, CDR1 is SGDLS and CDR2 YYNGEE. CDR3 DNA sequence: TGTGCCAGCAGCGAGGGGGTTCGGGAGACCCAGTACTTC. Amino acid sequence: CASSEGVRETQYF. Full variable domain (outside the CDR3, taken from reference TRBV9 and TRBJ2-5): DSGVTQTPKHLITATGQRVTLRCSPRSGDLSVYWYQQSLDQGLQFLIQYYNGEERAKGNILERFSAQQFPDLHSELNLSSLELGDSALYFCASSEGVRETQYFGPGTRLLVL.

The chain links TRBV21-1 to TRBJ2-1; the table's D call, TRBD1, was not checked against the DNA. TRBV21-1 is a documented pseudogene. This CDR3 is built from 16 residues. The CDR3 DNA follows: TGTGCCAGCAGCAATCGGAGGGACAGCTCCTACAATGAGCAGTTCTTC. It specifies CASSNRRDSSYNEQFF.

The chain joins TRBV6-5 to TRBJ1-1, with D possibly being TRBD1 (5 bases). V was cut by 5 bases and J by 4 bases, with 14 bases left in between. The CDR3 is made up of 14 amino acids. CDR1 is MNHEY, CDR2 SVGAGI, per germline. CDR3 in DNA: TGTGCCAGCAGTCGGTGGGCCCAGGGCACTGAAGCTTTCTTT. This encodes CASSRWAQGTEAFF.

The V gene is TRBV6-1, the J gene TRBJ2-1; the match to TRBD2 covers 10 bases. The CDR3 runs 18 residues. Trimming took 4 bases from V and 2 from J; bases not matched to a gene: 11. Per the germline V gene, CDR1 is MNHNS and CDR2 is SASEGT. CDR3 nucleotides: TGTGCCAGCAGTGTAGATCCTAGCGGGGGACTCACCTACAATGAGCAGTTCTTC. This codes for CASSVDPSGGLTYNEQFF.

This chain connects TRBV7-2 to TRBJ2-1; D is uncertain. Germline-derived CDR1 and CDR2 are SGHTA and FQGNSA. V shed 1 base and J shed 5 bases, with 18 bases lying between them. The CDR3 loop spans 17 amino acids. CDR3 nucleotides: TGTGCCAGCAGCTTAGAGTATGACTCGCGCCGCGACAATGAGCAGTTCTTC. This sequence encodes CASSLEYDSRRDNEQFF. The variable domain in full, completed from reference TRBV7-2 and TRBJ2-1, reads GAGVSQSPSNKVTEKGKDVELRCDPISGHTALYWYRQSLGQGLEFLIYFQGNSAPDKSGLPSDRFSAERTGGSVSTLTIQRTQQEDSAVYLCASSLEYDSRRDNEQFFGPGTRLTVL.

The chain couples TRBV19 to TRBJ2-1; D is uncertain. The CDR3 is 17 residues long. Trimming cost V 0 bases and J 4 bases, with 16 bases left between them. Germline loops: CDR1 LNHDA, CDR2 SQIVND (reference sequence). The CDR3 reads CASSIDKVSLPYNEQFF. DNA for the CDR3: TGTGCCAGTAGTATAGATAAGGTGTCCCTCCCGTACAATGAGCAGTTCTTC.

The chain links TRBV6-1 to TRBJ1-1; TRBD1 might be the D (5 bases). Trimming cost V 3 bases and J 4 bases, with 12 bases left between them. The CDR3 loop spans 14 amino acids. Germline assignment: CDR1 MNHNS and CDR2 SASEGT. CDR3 DNA: TGTGCCAGCAGTGAGCGGGGCGCCCCCACTGAAGCTTTCTTT. Protein product: CASSERGAPTEAFF.

J is TRBJ2-3 and V is TRBV7-9; 10 bases are shared with TRBD2. CDR1 and CDR2 from the germline V gene are SEHNR and FQNEAQ (reference sequence). The CDR3 has 15 amino acids. With V trimmed by 3 bases and J by 3 bases, 3 bases remained unmatched. For the CDR3, the DNA is TGTGCCAGCAGCTTCTCTAGCGGGAGTACAGATACGCAGTATTTT. Encoded protein: CASSFSSGSTDTQYF.

V usage is TRBV24-1 and J usage is TRBJ1-2; the D is unclear. The V end lost 4 bases, the J end lost 4 bases, and 12 bases lay between the germline ends. The CDR3 spans 14 residues. Germline V gene data show CDR1 as KGHDR and CDR2 as SFDVKD. The DNA for the CDR3 is TGTGCCACCAGTGAAACCAGAGCAACCTATGGCTACACCTTC. Translated, it gives CATSETRATYGYTF.